The clone carrying this TCR beta chain was counted once. The data were obtained in a study of memory CD4+ T cells and cytomegalovirus serostatus. V was trimmed by 3 bases and J by 11 bases, leaving 14 bases between them. Germline V gives CDR1 SGHTA, CDR2 FQGNSA. This CDR3 spans 14 amino acids. The sort gate was single viable CD3+CD4+CD8-CD45RO+ cells for memory CD4+ T cells. TCRdb's table, derived via immunoSEQ multiplex PCR, lists solely in-frame clones and lacks some. The table has 25,000 to 30,000 clones, more than 70% seen once. This receptor was taken from an adult in good health and CMV-seronegative. This rearrangement joins TRBV7-2 to TRBJ1-6; D unresolved. The sequencing input was memory CD4+ T cells from blood. The CDR3 DNA sequence: TGTGCCAGCAGCTTCCGACGGGTGGAGGCACCCCTCCACTTT. Protein product: CASSFRRVEAPLHF.